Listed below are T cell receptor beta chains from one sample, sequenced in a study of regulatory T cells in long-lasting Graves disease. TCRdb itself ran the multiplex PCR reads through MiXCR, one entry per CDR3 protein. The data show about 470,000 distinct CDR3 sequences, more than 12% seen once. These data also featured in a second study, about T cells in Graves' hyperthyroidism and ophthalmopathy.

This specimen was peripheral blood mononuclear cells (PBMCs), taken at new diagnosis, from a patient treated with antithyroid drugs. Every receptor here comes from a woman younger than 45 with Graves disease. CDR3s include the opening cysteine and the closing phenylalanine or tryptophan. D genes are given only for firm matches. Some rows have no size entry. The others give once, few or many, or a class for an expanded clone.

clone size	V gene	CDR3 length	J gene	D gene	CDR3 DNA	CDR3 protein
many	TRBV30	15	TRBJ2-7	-	TGTGCCTGGAGTAACACAGGGGACTTCATCTACGAGCAGTACTTC	CAWSNTGDFIYEQYF
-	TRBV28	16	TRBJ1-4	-	TGTGCCAGCAGTCAACTCCGGGAGCAAGCCTGGGAAAAACTGTTTTTT	CASSQLREQAWEKLFF
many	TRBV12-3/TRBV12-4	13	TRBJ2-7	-	TGTGCCAGCAGTTTTGGACAGCCATACGAGCAGTACTTC	CASSFGQPYEQYF
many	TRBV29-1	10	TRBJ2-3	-	TGCAGCGTCGGAGGAGATACGCAGTATTTT	CSVGGDTQYF
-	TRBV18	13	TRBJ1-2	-	TGTGCCAGCTCCCAGGGAGGAGGCCCTGGCTACACCTTC	CASSQGGGPGYTF
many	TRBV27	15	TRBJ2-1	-	TGTGCCAGCAGCCCGGGAGCAGGGCTCTACAATGAGCAGTTCTTC	CASSPGAGLYNEQFF
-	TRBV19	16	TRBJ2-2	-	TGTGCCAGTAGTATAAGAGGACAGAGAACCACCGGGGAGCTGTTTTTT	CASSIRGQRTTGELFF
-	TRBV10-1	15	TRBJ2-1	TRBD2	TGCGCCAGCAGTGAATTAACTAGCGGGAGGAATGAGCAGTTCTTC	CASSELTSGRNEQFF
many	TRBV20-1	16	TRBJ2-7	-	TGCAGTGCTAGAGATGTGTTAGCGACATCCCCCTACGAGCAGTACTTC	CSARDVLATSPYEQYF
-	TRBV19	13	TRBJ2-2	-	TGTGCCAGTACGTCGCAAAACACCGGGGAGCTGTTTTTT	CASTSQNTGELFF
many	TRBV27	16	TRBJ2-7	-	TGTGCCAGCAGTTTAAATACACAATTCGGGGTCGACGAGCAGTACTTC	CASSLNTQFGVDEQYF
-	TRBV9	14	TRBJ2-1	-	TGTGCCAGCAGCGTCCTCCGGGTCTCAAATGAGCAGTTCTTC	CASSVLRVSNEQFF
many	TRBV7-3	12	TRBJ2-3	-	TGTGCCAGCAGCCGTCCGGGAGATACGCAGTATTTT	CASSRPGDTQYF
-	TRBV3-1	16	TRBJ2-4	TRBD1	TGTGCCAGCAGCGCTCCGACAGGGCTAGCCAAAAACATTCAGTACTTC	CASSAPTGLAKNIQYF
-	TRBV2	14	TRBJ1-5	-	TGTGCCAGCAGTGGTTCGGGCAGCAATCAGCCCCAGCATTTT	CASSGSGSNQPQHF